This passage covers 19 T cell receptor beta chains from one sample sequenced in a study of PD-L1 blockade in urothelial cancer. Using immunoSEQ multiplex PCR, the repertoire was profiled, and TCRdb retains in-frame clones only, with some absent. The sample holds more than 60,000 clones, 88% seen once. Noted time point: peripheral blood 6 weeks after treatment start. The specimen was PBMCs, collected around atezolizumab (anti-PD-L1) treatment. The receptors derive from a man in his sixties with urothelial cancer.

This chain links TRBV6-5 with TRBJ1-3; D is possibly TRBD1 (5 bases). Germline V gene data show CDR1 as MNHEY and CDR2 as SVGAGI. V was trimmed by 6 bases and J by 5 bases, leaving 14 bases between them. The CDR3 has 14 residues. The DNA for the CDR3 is TGTGCCAGCAGCCGGGGGGGAGAGAGAAACACCATATATTTT. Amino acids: CASSRGGERNTIYF.

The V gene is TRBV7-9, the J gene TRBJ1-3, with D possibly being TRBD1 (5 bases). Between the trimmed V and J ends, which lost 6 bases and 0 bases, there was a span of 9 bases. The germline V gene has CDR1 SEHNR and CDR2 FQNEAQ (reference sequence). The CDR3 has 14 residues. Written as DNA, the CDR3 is TGTGCCAGCAGTTCTCAGGGCTCTGGAAACACCATATATTTT. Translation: CASSSQGSGNTIYF.

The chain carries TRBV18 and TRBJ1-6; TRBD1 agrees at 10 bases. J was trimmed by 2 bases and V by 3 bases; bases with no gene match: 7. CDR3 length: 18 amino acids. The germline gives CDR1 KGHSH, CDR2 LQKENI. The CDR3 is CASSPLGQGLTYNSPLHF. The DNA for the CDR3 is TGTGCCAGCTCACCCTTGGGACAGGGGTTGACCTATAATTCACCCCTCCACTTT.

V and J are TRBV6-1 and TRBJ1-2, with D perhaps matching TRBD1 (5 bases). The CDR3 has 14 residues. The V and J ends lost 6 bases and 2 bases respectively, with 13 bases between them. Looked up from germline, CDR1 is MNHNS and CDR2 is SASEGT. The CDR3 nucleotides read TGTGCCAGCAGCCTGACAGACAAGAACTATGGCTACACCTTC. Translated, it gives CASSLTDKNYGYTF.

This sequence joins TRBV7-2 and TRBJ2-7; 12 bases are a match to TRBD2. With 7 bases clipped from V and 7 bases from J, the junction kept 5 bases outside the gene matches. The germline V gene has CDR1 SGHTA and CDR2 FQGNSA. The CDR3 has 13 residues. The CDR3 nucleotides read TGTGCCAGCAAGACTAGCGGGAGTAGGGAGCAGTACTTC. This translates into CASKTSGSREQYF.

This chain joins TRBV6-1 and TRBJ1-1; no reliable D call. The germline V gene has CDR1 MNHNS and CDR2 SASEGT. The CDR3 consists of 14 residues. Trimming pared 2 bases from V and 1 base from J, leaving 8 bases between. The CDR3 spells CASSETYRNTEAFF. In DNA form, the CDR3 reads TGTGCCAGCAGTGAAACCTACAGGAACACTGAAGCTTTCTTT.

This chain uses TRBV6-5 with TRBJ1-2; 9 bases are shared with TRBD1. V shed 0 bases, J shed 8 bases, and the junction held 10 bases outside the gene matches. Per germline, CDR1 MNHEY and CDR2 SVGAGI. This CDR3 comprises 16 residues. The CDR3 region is CASSYSMDRGIRGYTF. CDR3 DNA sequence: TGTGCCAGCAGTTACTCGATGGACAGGGGCATTCGGGGCTACACCTTC.

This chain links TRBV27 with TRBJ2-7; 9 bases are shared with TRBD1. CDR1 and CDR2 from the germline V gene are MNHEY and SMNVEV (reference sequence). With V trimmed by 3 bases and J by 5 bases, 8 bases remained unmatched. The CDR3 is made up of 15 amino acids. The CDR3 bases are TGTGCCAGCAGTTTCCCGGGGACAGGGAACAACGAGCAGTACTTC. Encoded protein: CASSFPGTGNNEQYF.

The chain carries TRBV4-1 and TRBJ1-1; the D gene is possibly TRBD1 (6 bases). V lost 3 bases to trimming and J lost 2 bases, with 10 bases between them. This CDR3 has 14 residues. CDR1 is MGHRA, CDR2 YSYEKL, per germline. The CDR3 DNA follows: TGCGCCAGCAGCCAGGGACACCCTAACACTGAAGCTTTCTTT. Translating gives CASSQGHPNTEAFF.

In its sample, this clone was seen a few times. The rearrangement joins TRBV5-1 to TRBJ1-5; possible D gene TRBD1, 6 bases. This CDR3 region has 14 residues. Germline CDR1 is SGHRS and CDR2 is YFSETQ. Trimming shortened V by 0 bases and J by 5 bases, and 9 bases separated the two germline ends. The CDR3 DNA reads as TGCGCCAGCAGCTTGGTGGCAGGGGATCAGCCCCAGCATTTT. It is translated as CASSLVAGDQPQHF.

Here the CDR3 reads CASSQDRTGGNTGELFF. The CDR3 DNA reads as TGCGCCAGCAGCCAAGATCGAACAGGGGGAAACACCGGGGAGCTGTTTTTT. The chain recombines TRBV4-3 with TRBJ2-2, with 8 bases fitting TRBD1. Germline V gives CDR1 LGHNA, CDR2 YSLEER. Trimming took 0 bases from V and 2 from J; bases not matched to a gene: 5. The CDR3 length is 17 residues.

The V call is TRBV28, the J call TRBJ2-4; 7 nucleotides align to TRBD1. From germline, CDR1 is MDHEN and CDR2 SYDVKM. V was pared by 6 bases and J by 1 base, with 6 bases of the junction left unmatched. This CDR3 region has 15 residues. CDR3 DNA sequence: TGTGCCAGCAGCTTTGACAGGGTGGCCAAAAACATTCAGTACTTC. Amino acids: CASSFDRVAKNIQYF.

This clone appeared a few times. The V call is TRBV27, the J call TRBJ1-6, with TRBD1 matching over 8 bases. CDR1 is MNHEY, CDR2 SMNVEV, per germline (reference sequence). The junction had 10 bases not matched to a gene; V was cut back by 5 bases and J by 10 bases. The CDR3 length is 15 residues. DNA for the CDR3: TGTGCCAGCAGTCTTACAGGGGGATTCGCCTCACCCCTCCACTTT. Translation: CASSLTGGFASPLHF.

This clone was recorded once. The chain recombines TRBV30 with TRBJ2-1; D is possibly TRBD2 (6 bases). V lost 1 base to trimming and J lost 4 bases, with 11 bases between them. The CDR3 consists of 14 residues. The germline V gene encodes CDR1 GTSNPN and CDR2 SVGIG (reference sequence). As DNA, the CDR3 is TGTGCCTGGAGTGCCGATGCGGGATACAATGAGCAGTTCTTC. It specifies CAWSADAGYNEQFF.

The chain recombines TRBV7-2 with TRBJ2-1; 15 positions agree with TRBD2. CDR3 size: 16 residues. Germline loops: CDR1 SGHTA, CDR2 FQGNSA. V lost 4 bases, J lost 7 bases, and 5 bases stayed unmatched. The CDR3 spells CASSWTSGGAHNEQFF. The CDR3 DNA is TGTGCCAGCAGCTGGACTAGCGGGGGGGCCCATAATGAGCAGTTCTTC.

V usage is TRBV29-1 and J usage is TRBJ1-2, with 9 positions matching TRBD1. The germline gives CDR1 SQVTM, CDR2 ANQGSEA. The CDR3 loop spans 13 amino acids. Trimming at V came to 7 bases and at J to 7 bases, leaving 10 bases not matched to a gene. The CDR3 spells CSAGWGQGIGYTF. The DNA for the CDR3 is TGCAGCGCGGGCTGGGGACAGGGAATTGGCTACACCTTC.

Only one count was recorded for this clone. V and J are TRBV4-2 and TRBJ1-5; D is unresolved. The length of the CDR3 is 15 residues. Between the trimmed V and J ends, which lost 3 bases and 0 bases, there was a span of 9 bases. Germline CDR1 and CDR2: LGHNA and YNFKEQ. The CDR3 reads CASSQSAYSNQPQHF. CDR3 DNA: TGTGCCAGCAGCCAGAGTGCCTATAGCAATCAGCCCCAGCATTTT.

CDR3 in amino acids: CASNREIAYNEQFF. CDR3 coding DNA: TGTGCCAGCAACAGGGAAATTGCCTACAATGAGCAGTTCTTC. The rearrangement links TRBV9 to TRBJ2-1; weak D call: TRBD1 (6 bases). Germline values: CDR1 SGDLS, CDR2 YYNGEE. The germline V and J ends were trimmed by 6 bases and 2 bases, with 12 bases remaining between them. The CDR3 extends over 14 amino acids.

The CDR3 DNA reads TGTGCCAGCAGCCTGGGACTAGCGGGGACCTACGAGCAGTACTTC. Protein product: CASSLGLAGTYEQYF. This chain joins TRBV14 and TRBJ2-7; 13 bases are a match to TRBD2. The trim removed 4 bases at V and 2 bases at J, leaving 2 bases unmatched. Per the germline V gene, CDR1 is SGHDN and CDR2 is FVKESK. The CDR3 runs to 15 residues.